This T cell receptor beta chain is from a study of OX40 agonist ivuxolimab in advanced cancers. This clone was detected only a few times. The data were produced by immunoSEQ multiplex PCR, yet TCRdb's version contains in-frame clones alone and is incomplete. The table records tens of thousands of clones, under 90% of them present only once. The germline V gene encodes CDR1 KGHSH and CDR2 LQKENI. CDR3 size: 11 residues. J is TRBJ2-5 and V is TRBV18; D ambiguous. The last part of the DNA fits TRBJ2-7 better; the J call may be wrong. This sequence was found in an adult with an advanced solid tumor such as melanoma, head and neck, liver or kidney cancer. The sample was CD4+ or CD8+ T cells sorted from blood, taken in a trial of the OX40 agonist ivuxolimab. CDR3 nucleotides: TGTGCCAGCTCAGGGTCCTACGAGCAGTACTTC. The encoded protein is CASSGSYEQYF.